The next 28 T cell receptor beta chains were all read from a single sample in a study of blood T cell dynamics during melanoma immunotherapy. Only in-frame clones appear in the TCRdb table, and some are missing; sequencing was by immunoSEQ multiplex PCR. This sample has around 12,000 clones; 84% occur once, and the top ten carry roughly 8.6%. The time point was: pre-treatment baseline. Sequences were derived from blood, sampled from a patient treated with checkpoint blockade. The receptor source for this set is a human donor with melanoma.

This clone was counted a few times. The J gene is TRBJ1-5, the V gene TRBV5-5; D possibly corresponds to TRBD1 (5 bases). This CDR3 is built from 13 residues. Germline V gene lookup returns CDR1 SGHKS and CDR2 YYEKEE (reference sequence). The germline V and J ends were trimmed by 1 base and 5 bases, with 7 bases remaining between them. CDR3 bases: TGTGCCAGCAGCTTGATGGGGGATCAGCCCCAGCATTTT. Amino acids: CASSLMGDQPQHF.

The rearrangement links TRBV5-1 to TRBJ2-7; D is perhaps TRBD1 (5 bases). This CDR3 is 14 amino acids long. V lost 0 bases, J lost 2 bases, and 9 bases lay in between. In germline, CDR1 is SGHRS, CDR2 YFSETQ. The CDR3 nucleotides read TGCGCCAGCAGCTTGGGACAGCCTACCTACGAGCAGTACTTC. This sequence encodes CASSLGQPTYEQYF.

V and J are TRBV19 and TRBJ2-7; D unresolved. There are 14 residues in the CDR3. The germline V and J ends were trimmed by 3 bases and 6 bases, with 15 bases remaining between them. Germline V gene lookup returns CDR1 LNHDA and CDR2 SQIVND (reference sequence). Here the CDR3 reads CASSMVPGFSEQYF. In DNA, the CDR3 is TGTGCCAGTAGTATGGTCCCCGGGTTCAGCGAGCAGTACTTC.

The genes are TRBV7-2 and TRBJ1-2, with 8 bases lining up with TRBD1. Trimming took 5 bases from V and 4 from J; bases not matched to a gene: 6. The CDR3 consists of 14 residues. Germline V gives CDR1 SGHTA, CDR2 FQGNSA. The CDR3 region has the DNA TGTGCCAGCAGCGCCCGACAGGGGATCTATGGCTACACCTTC. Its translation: CASSARQGIYGYTF.

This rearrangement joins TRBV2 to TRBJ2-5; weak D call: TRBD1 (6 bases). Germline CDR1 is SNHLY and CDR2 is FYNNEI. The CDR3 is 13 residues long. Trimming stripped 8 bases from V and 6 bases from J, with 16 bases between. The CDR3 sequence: CASPSGDGKTQYF. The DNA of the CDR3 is TGTGCCAGCCCCTCAGGGGATGGGAAGACCCAGTACTTC.

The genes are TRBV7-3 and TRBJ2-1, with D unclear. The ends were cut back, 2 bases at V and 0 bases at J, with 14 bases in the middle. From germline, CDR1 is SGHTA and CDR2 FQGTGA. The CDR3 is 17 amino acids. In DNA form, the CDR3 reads TGTGCCAGCAGCTTAGTGGGCGGAGACCTCTCCTACAATGAGCAGTTCTTC. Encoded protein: CASSLVGGDLSYNEQFF.

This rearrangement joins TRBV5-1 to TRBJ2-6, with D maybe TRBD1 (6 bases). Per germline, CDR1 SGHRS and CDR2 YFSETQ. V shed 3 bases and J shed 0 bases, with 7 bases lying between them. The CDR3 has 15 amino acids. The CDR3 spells CASSSQGSGANVLTF. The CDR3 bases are TGCGCCAGCAGCTCACAGGGCTCTGGGGCCAACGTCCTGACTTTC.

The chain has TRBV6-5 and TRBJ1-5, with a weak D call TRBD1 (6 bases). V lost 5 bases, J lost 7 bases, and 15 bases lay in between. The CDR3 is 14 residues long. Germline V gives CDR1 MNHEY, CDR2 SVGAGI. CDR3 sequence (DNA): TGTGCCAGCAGTCTAGTCAGGGGAAGGCAGCCCCAGCATTTT. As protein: CASSLVRGRQPQHF.

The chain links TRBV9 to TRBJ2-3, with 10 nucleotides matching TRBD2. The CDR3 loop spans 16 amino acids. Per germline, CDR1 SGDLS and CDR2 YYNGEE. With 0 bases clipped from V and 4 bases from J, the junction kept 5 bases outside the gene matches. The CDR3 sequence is CASSVATSGTSDTQYF. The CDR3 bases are TGTGCCAGCAGCGTAGCAACTAGCGGGACATCAGATACGCAGTATTTT.

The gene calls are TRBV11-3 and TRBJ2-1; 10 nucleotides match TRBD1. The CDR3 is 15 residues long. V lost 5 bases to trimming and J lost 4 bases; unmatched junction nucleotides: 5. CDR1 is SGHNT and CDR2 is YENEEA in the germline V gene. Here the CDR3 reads CASSPPGQGYNEQFF. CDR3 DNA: TGTGCCAGCAGCCCTCCGGGACAGGGGTACAATGAGCAGTTCTTC.

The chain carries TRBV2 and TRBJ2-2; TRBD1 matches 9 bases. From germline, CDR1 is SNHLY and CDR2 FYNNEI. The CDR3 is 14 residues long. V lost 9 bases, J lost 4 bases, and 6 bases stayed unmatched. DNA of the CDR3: TGTGCCAGGGGGACAGGGAGGGGCACCGGGGAGCTGTTTTTT. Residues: CARGTGRGTGELFF.

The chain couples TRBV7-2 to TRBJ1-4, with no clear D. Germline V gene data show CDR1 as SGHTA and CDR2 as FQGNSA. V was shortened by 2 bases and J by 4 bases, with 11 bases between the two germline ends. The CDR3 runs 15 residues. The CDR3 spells CASSLLGLINEKLFF. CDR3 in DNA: TGTGCCAGCAGCTTATTAGGACTGATTAATGAAAAACTGTTTTTT.

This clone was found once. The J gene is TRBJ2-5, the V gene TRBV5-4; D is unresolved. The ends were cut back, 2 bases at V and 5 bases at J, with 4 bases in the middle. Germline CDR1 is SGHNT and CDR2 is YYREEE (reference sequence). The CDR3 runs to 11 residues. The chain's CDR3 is CASSLRETQYF. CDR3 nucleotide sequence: TGTGCCAGCAGCTTACGGGAGACCCAGTACTTC. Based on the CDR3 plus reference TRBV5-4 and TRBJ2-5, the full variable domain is ETGVTQSPTHLIKTRGQQVTLRCSSQSGHNTVSWYQQALGQGPQFIFQYYREEENGRGNFPPRFSGLQFPNYSSELNVNALELDDSALYLCASSLRETQYFGPGTRLLVL.

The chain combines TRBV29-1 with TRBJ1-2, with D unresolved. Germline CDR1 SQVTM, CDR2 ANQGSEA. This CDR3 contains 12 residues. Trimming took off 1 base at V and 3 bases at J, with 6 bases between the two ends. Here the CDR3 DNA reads TGCAGCGTTGAAGGGACGGACTATGGCTACACCTTC. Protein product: CSVEGTDYGYTF.

The CDR3 DNA sequence: TGTGCCGTATCCGAGAGCAATCAGCCCCAGCATTTT. As protein: CAVSESNQPQHF. This chain connects TRBV6-6 to TRBJ1-5; D unresolved. The ends were cut back, 11 bases at V and 1 base at J, with 9 bases in the middle. Germline V gives CDR1 MNHNY, CDR2 SVGAGI (reference sequence). The CDR3 has 12 amino acids.

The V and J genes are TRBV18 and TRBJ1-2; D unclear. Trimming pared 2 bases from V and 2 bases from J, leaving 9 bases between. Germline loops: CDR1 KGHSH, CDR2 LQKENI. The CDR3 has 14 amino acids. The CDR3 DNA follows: TGTGCCAGCTCACCAGGGGAGTCCAACTATGGCTACACCTTC. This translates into CASSPGESNYGYTF.

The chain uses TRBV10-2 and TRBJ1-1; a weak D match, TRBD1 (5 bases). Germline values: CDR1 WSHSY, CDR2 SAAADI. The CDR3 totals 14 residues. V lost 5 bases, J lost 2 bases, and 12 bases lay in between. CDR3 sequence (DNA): TGCGCCAGCAGTTTTGCAGGGCCAAACACTGAAGCTTTCTTT. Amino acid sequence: CASSFAGPNTEAFF.

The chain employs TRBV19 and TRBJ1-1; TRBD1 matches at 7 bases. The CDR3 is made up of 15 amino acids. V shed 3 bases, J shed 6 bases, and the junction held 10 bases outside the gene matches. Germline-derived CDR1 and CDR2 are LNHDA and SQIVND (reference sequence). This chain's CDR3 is CASSIGNRGSPEAFF. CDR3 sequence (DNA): TGTGCCAGTAGTATTGGCAACAGGGGAAGCCCTGAAGCTTTCTTT.

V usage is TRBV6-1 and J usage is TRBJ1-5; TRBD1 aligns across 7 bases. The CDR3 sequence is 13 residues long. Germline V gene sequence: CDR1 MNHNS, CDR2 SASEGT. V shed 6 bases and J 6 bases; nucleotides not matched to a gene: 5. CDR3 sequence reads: CASSPDRAQPQHF. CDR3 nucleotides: TGTGCCAGCAGCCCCGACAGGGCTCAGCCCCAGCATTTT.

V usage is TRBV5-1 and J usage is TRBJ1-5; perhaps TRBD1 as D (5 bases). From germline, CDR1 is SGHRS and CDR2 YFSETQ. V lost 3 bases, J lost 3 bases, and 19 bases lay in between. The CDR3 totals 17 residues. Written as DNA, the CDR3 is TGCGCCAGCAGCTCGGGGGACGGACCAAGTACCAATCAGCCCCAGCATTTT. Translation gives CASSSGDGPSTNQPQHF.

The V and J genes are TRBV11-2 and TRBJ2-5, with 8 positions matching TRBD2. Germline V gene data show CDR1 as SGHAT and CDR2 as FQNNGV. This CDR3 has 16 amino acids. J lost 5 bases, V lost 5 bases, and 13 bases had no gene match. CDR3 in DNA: TGTGCCAGCAGCCCACGGGCTCCTACGGGGGGGGAGACCCAGTACTTC. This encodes CASSPRAPTGGETQYF.

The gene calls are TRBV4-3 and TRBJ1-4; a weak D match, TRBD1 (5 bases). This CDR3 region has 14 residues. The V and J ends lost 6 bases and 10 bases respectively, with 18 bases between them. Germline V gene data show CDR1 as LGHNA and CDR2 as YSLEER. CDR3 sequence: CASSPNLGGGKLFF. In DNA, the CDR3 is TGCGCCAGCAGTCCCAATCTCGGCGGGGGAAAACTGTTTTTT.

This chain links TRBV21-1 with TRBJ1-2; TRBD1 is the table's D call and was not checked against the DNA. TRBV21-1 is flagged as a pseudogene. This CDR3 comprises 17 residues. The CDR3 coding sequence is TGTGCCACCAGGGGAGTTCCCCGGGACAGGGATCCCTATGGCTACACCTTC. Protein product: CATRGVPRDRDPYGYTF.

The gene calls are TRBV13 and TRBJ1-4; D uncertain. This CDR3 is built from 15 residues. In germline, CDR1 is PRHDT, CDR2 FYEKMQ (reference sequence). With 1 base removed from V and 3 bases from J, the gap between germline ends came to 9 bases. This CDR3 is CASSLVGESNEKLFF. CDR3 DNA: TGTGCCAGCAGCTTAGTTGGGGAGTCTAATGAAAAACTGTTTTTT.

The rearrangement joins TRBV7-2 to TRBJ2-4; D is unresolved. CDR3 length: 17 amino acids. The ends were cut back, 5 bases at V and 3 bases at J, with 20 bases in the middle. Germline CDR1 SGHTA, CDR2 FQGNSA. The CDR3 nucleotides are TGTGCCAGCAGCCCCGGTCAGCGTTTAAATAACAAAAACATTCAGTACTTC. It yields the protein CASSPGQRLNNKNIQYF.

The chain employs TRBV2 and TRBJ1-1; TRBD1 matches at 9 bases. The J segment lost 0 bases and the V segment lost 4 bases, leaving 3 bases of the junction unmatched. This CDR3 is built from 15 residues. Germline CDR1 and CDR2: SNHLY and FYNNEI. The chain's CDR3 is CASSGTGEMNTEAFF. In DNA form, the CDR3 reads TGTGCCAGCAGTGGGACAGGGGAAATGAACACTGAAGCTTTCTTT.

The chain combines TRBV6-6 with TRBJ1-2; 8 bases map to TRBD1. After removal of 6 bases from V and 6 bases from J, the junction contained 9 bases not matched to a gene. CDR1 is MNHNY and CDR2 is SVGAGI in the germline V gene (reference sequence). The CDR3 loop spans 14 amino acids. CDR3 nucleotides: TGTGCCAGCAGCCCACCCGGACAGGGCCATGGCTACACCTTC. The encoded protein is CASSPPGQGHGYTF.

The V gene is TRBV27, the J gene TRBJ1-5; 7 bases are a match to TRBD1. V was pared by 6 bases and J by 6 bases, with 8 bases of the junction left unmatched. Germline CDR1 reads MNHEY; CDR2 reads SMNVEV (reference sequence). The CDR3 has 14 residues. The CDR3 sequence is CASRYTGDGQPQHF. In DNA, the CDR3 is TGTGCCAGCAGATATACAGGGGACGGTCAGCCCCAGCATTTT.